This TCR beta chain was obtained from a study of T cell responses to AZD1222 COVID-19 vaccine. Pooled in the analysis were second doses at about 4 or about 12 weeks. Study conclusions and caveats: Regions left unmutated in variants are reportedly the target of nearly half of spike-specific TCRs. Clonal diversity was possibly underestimated; the donors were predominantly white British and more often female. Sampling captured repertoires only after the peak T cell response.

Generated by immunoSEQ multiplex PCR, the TCRdb table keeps only in-frame clones and is missing some. The sample contains about 180,000 clones, 94% of which appear only once. Germline V lookup: CDR1 LGHDT, CDR2 YNNKEL (reference sequence). CDR3 length: 18 residues. V was pared by 0 bases and J by 5 bases, with 22 bases between. As regards this clone: Its antigen is not identified.

This sequence was found in an adult who received the AZD1222 COVID-19 vaccine. The chain is built from TRBV3-1 (or the pseudogene TRBV3-2) and TRBJ1-1, with a weak D call TRBD1 (5 bases). The material was peripheral blood, obtained 28 days after the second AZD1222 dose. The CDR3 bases are TGTGCCAGCAGCCAAGATGGTCGGGACGGGATCGAGTGGACTGAAGCTTTCTTT. Its protein is CASSQDGRDGIEWTEAFF.